The clone carrying this T cell receptor beta chain turned up a few times. Its antigen remains unidentified. This entry comes from a study of spatial heterogeneity in lung cancer. Overall study findings and caveats: Blood showed ubiquitous tumor TCRs more often at resection than at routine follow-up.

On each TCR cDNA molecule, a unique molecular identifier was present. TCRdb independently ran MiXCR on the 5' RACE reads; one entry per CDR3 protein. The table lists around 92,000 distinct CDR3 sequences, roughly 12% of them singletons. Time point specified: sample taken at primary tumor resection. The authors sequenced whole RNA from tumor, nontumor lung or frozen PBMC without sorting. This sequence originates from a male donor with early-stage non-small cell lung cancer. This sample comprised PBMCs, obtained at surgery.

CDR3 sequence (DNA): TGTGCCAGCAGCTCAGGACTAGCGGGAACATACGAGCAGTACTTC. It encodes CASSSGLAGTYEQYF. The V call is TRBV7-2, the J call TRBJ2-7, with 12 nucleotides matching TRBD2. V lost 4 bases, J lost 4 bases, and 5 bases stayed unmatched. This CDR3 comprises 15 residues. The V gene's germline CDR1 is SGHTA and CDR2 FQGNSA.